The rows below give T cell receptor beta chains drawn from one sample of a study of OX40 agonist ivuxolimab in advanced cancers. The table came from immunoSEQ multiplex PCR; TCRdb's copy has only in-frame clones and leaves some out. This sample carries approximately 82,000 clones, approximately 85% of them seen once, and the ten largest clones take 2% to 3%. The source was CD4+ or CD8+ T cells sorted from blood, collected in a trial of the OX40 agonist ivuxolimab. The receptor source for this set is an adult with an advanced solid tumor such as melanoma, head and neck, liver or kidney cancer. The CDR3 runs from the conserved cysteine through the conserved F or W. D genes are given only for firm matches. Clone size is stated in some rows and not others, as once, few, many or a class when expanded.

TGTGCCAGCAGTGAAGTAGGGGGCGGGATTAATGAAAAACTGTTTTTT,CASSEVGGGINEKLFF,TRBV6-1,TRBJ1-4,.,TRBD1,16
TGTGCCAGCAGCTTAGGGGGGGACGAGCAGTACTTC,CASSLGGDEQYF,TRBV5-5,TRBJ2-7,.,.,12
TGTGCCAGCAGCTTGGCCGGCGGGGGACCCCAAGAGACCCAGTACTTC,CASSLAGGGPQETQYF,TRBV5-6,TRBJ2-5,.,TRBD2,16
TGTGCCAGCAGCCAAGATGCTGGGCGCGAGCAGTACTTC,CASSQDAGREQYF,TRBV4-2,TRBJ2-7,.,.,13
TGTGCCAGCACTCCCCGGGACTCCCGTTCGTTCTTC,CASTPRDSRSFF,TRBV7-9,TRBJ2-1,.,.,12
TGTGCCAGCAGTTTCGGACAGGCGAACACCGGGGAGCTGTTTTTT,CASSFGQANTGELFF,TRBV6-6,TRBJ2-2,.,TRBD1,15
TGTGCCAGCAGTGCTAACTATCTCCAGGATGGCTACACCTTC,CASSANYLQDGYTF,TRBV6-4,TRBJ1-2,.,.,14
TGTGCCAGCAGTTTTGAGAACAGAGGCTACACCTTC,CASSFENRGYTF,TRBV28,TRBJ1-2,many,.,12
TGTGCCACCAGCAGTGGGACTAGCGGGGGGTACGGGGAGCTGTTTTTT,CATSSGTSGGYGELFF,TRBV15,TRBJ2-2,.,TRBD2,16
TGTGCCAGCAGTTTACCGCCCCTTAATGAAAAACTGTTTTTT,CASSLPPLNEKLFF,TRBV28,TRBJ1-4,.,.,14
TGCGCCAGCAGCCAAGATCAGCGGGGGGGCCGGAGGCAGTTCTTC,CASSQDQRGGRRQFF,TRBV4-1,TRBJ2-1,.,TRBD2,15
TGTGCCAGCGTTCAGTATCCCTCTGGAAACACCATATATTTT,CASVQYPSGNTIYF,TRBV7-2,TRBJ1-3,.,.,14
TGTGCCAGCAGTTTCGGGCCTTCCGCAGGCTACACCTTC,CASSFGPSAGYTF,TRBV28,TRBJ1-2,.,.,13
TGTGCCAGCAGTGAAGAAAAACTGTTTTTT,CASSEEKLFF,TRBV2,TRBJ1-4,.,.,10
TGTGCCACCAGCAGAGCGCAGGGCAGAACTGGCTACACCTTC,CATSRAQGRTGYTF,TRBV15,TRBJ1-2,.,.,14
TGTGCCAGCAGACTCGACAGCGCATATAATGAAAAACTGTTTTTT,CASRLDSAYNEKLFF,TRBV7-2,TRBJ1-4,once,.,15
TGTGCCAGCAGTGACTGGATTTCTACAGGGAACTATGGCTACACCTTC,CASSDWISTGNYGYTF,TRBV2,TRBJ1-2,.,.,16
TGTGCCAGTAGTATAAGAGGGACAGGGGTCAATCAGCCCCAGCATTTT,CASSIRGTGVNQPQHF,TRBV19,TRBJ1-5,.,TRBD1,16
TGTGCCAGCAGCCCCCGGGGCAGGGAAGGGACTGAAGCTTTCTTT,CASSPRGREGTEAFF,TRBV7-9,TRBJ1-1,.,.,15
TGTGCCAGTAGTATGAGGGACAGGGGGGGCTACAATGAGCAGTTCTTC,CASSMRDRGGYNEQFF,TRBV19,TRBJ2-1,.,TRBD1,16
TGTGCCAGCAGCCTTAGCGGGTTAAGAACAGATACGCAGTATTTT,CASSLSGLRTDTQYF,TRBV7-2,TRBJ2-3,once,TRBD2,15
TGTGCCAGCAGTGGGCTAGCGGGGCAGCCCTTGAGGTACTTC,CASSGLAGQPLRYF,TRBV6-1,TRBJ2-4,.,TRBD2,14
TGTGCCAGCAGTTTGAGACAACACTCTGGAAACACCATATATTTT,CASSLRQHSGNTIYF,TRBV28,TRBJ1-3,few,.,15
TGCGCCAGCAGCTTGCCGAGCCAAGAGACCCAGTACTTC,CASSLPSQETQYF,TRBV5-1,TRBJ2-5,.,.,13
TGTGCCTGGAGTGCGGGGGACAGGCTAGGCTACACCTTC,CAWSAGDRLGYTF,TRBV30,TRBJ1-2,.,TRBD1,13
TGTGCCAGCAGTTACGGGTTCACAGATACGCAGTATTTT,CASSYGFTDTQYF,TRBV6-5,TRBJ2-3,.,.,13
TGTGCCAGCAGCCAGGGACTAGCGGTAGATACGCAGTATTTT,CASSQGLAVDTQYF,TRBV7-3,TRBJ2-3,.,TRBD2,14
TGTGCCAGCAGCTATGAGGGGGCTGGGGCCAACGTCCTGACTTTC,CASSYEGAGANVLTF,TRBV7-3,TRBJ2-6,.,.,15
TGTGCCAGCAGCTCCCCCCAGGGAAACTATGGCTACACCTTC,CASSSPQGNYGYTF,TRBV5-4,TRBJ1-2,.,.,14
TGTGCCAGCAGTTATGGCCAGCGGGGGTGGGATGAGCAGTTCTTC,CASSYGQRGWDEQFF,TRBV6-6,TRBJ2-1,.,TRBD2,15
TGCGCCAGCAGCCAAGAGCCTAGCGGGGGAGGCGAGCAGTACTTC,CASSQEPSGGGEQYF,TRBV4-1,TRBJ2-7,.,TRBD2,15
TGTGCCATCAGTGAGCCTGTTAGGGAGCAGTACTTC,CAISEPVREQYF,TRBV10-3,TRBJ2-7,once,.,12
TGTGCCAGCAAGCCGGACAGGGCGGGCACAGATACGCAGTATTTT,CASKPDRAGTDTQYF,TRBV2,TRBJ2-3,.,TRBD1,15
TGTGCCAGCTCACCCGGGGACAGGGGGTCCAGCACCTTC,CASSPGDRGSSTF,TRBV18,TRBJ1-2,.,TRBD1,13
TGTGCCTGGGCCGGATCTTCACCCCTCCACTTT,CAWAGSSPLHF,TRBV30,TRBJ1-6,.,.,11
TGTGCCTGGAGTCCCTACAATGAGCAGTTCTTC,CAWSPYNEQFF,TRBV30,TRBJ2-1,few,.,11
TGCGCCAGCAGCTTGGCAGTTATGAACACTGAAGCTTTCTTT,CASSLAVMNTEAFF,TRBV5-1,TRBJ1-1,few,.,14
TGTGCCAGCAGCCAAGAAGGGGGTTATAGCAATCAGCCCCAGCATTTT,CASSQEGGYSNQPQHF,TRBV4-2,TRBJ1-5,.,.,16
TGCGCCAGTCGAGGACAGGAAGGGGACACCATATATTTT,CASRGQEGDTIYF,TRBV10-1,TRBJ1-3,.,TRBD1,13
TGTGCCAGCAGCTTAAACGCAGGGGGGGCTCTCACTGAAGCTTTCTTT,CASSLNAGGALTEAFF,TRBV7-9,TRBJ1-1,.,TRBD1,16